These 22 T cell receptor beta chains were all obtained from the same sample, sequenced in a study of high-grade serous ovarian cancer treatment subgroups (dated by TCRdb to 2020 to 2022). Tumor samples were obtained before definitive surgery or chemotherapy. Libraries were built with the immunoSEQ multiplex PCR assay. TCRdb obtained this table from immuneACCESS and retained in-frame rearrangements with V and J assigned. These tables miss some clones; where compared with another copy, unresolved V genes account for less than half of the shortfall, and the remainder is unexplained. The sample data list around 30,000 clones, and around 80% of these were observed just once. The top ten clonotypes cover around 2.3% of the sample. The material sequenced was tumor tissue. Source of these receptors: a human donor with high-grade serous ovarian cancer.

This chain connects TRBV6-1 to TRBJ2-2; no clear D. Germline assignment: CDR1 MNHNS and CDR2 SASEGT. V dropped 5 bases and J dropped 5 bases, with 6 bases sitting between them. There are 12 residues in the CDR3. The CDR3 loop is CASSPQTGELFF. CDR3 DNA: TGTGCCAGCAGTCCACAGACCGGGGAGCTGTTTTTT.

The chain recombines TRBV28 with TRBJ1-3; D unclear. The CDR3 is made up of 14 amino acids. V lost 6 bases and J lost 4, with 13 bases in between. Germline V gene lookup returns CDR1 MDHEN and CDR2 SYDVKM. In DNA, the CDR3 is TGTGCCAGCAGGAGACAACAAGGAGGAAACACCATATATTTT. Translated: CASRRQQGGNTIYF.

This sequence joins TRBV15 and TRBJ2-6; TRBD1 matches 9 bases. The CDR3 is made up of 17 amino acids. The germline V gene encodes CDR1 LNHNV and CDR2 YYDKDF (reference sequence). Trimming at V came to 8 bases and at J to 0 bases, leaving 8 bases not matched to a gene. The CDR3 bases are TGTGCCACCGATCGGACAGGGGCCTCCTCTGGGGCCAACGTCCTGACTTTC. Encoded protein: CATDRTGASSGANVLTF.

The genes are TRBV19 and TRBJ2-7; D remains unclear. CDR3 length: 12 residues. From germline, CDR1 is LNHDA and CDR2 SQIVND (reference sequence). V was shortened by 3 bases and J by 6 bases, with 9 bases between the two germline ends. The CDR3 nucleotides read TGTGCCAGTAGTATTGGTCAAGGCGAGCAGTACTTC. This sequence encodes CASSIGQGEQYF.

This clone came up once. The chain joins TRBV18 to TRBJ1-2; maybe TRBD1 (6 bases). The V gene's germline CDR1 is KGHSH and CDR2 LQKENI. There are 12 residues in the CDR3. With 3 bases removed from V and 13 bases from J, the gap between germline ends came to 15 bases. The CDR3 sequence is CASSPTAGGGTF. CDR3 sequence (DNA): TGTGCCAGCTCACCTACGGCGGGGGGCGGCACCTTC.

About this clone itself: A junction boundary mismatches the germline segment, possibly from a read error. Other DNA sequences from this sample encode an identical CDR3 as well. The chain uses TRBV20-1 and TRBJ2-7; a weak D match, TRBD1 (6 bases). Germline V CDR1 and CDR2: DFQATT, SNEGSKA (reference sequence). The CDR3 loop spans 11 amino acids. Written as DNA, the CDR3 is TGCAGTGCCAGAGGGGGTTACGAGCAGTACTTC. Encoded protein: CSARGGYEQYF.

The rearrangement uses TRBV27 and TRBJ1-4, with TRBD1 matching 9 bases. Per germline, CDR1 MNHEY and CDR2 SMNVEV (reference sequence). CDR3 size: 14 residues. J lost 6 bases, V lost 2 bases, and 1 base had no gene match. CDR3 sequence: CASSLTGGHEKLFF. CDR3 in DNA: TGTGCCAGCAGTTTAACAGGGGGCCATGAAAAACTGTTTTTT.

The chain joins TRBV19 to TRBJ1-5, with D tentatively TRBD1 (6 bases). The CDR3 runs to 15 residues. Per germline, CDR1 LNHDA and CDR2 SQIVND (reference sequence). V was cut by 3 bases and J by 3 bases, with 12 bases left in between. The CDR3 DNA reads as TGTGCCAGTAGTATCGGGGGGGCAAACAATCAGCCCCAGCATTTT. Amino acids: CASSIGGANNQPQHF.

The V gene is TRBV7-2, the J gene TRBJ1-1; D possibly corresponds to TRBD1 (6 bases). Germline V CDR1 and CDR2: SGHTA, FQGNSA. Trimming removed 5 bases at V and 7 bases at J, with 20 bases between. The CDR3 is 15 residues long. The CDR3 sequence is CASSPDGSGGREAFF. CDR3 coding DNA: TGTGCCAGCAGCCCGGATGGCTCGGGGGGCCGTGAAGCTTTCTTT.

This chain connects TRBV7-9 to TRBJ2-1; D is possibly TRBD1 (6 bases). There are 12 residues in the CDR3. V lost 5 bases and J 8 bases, leaving 10 bases between the germline ends. Germline-derived CDR1 and CDR2 are SEHNR and FQNEAQ (reference sequence). The CDR3 nucleotides read TGTGCCAGCAGCGGTCAGGGGTATGAGCAGTTCTTC. Its translation: CASSGQGYEQFF.

This chain uses TRBV10-3 with TRBJ1-1; D not resolved. Between the trimmed V and J ends, which lost 6 bases and 1 base, there was a span of 9 bases. The CDR3 covers 13 residues. In germline, CDR1 is ENHRY, CDR2 SYGVKD. Here the CDR3 DNA reads TGTGCCATCAGGGAAACTGAGAACACTGAAGCTTTCTTT. This sequence encodes CAIRETENTEAFF.

This rearrangement joins TRBV20-1 to TRBJ1-1; D not resolved. Per the germline V gene, CDR1 is DFQATT and CDR2 is SNEGSKA (reference sequence). Trimming removed 3 bases at V and 1 base at J, with 0 bases between. The CDR3 covers 10 residues. For the CDR3, the DNA is TGCAGTGCTAGGAACACTGAAGCTTTCTTT. Amino acids: CSARNTEAFF.

The rearrangement links TRBV7-9 to TRBJ2-7; 8 bases agree with TRBD2. This CDR3 is 14 amino acids long. Germline V CDR1 and CDR2: SEHNR, FQNEAQ (reference sequence). V lost 5 bases to trimming and J lost 2 bases; unmatched junction nucleotides: 5. CDR3 residues: CASSETSGTYEQYF. The CDR3 nucleotides read TGTGCCAGCAGCGAAACTAGCGGTACCTACGAGCAGTACTTC.

This rearrangement joins TRBV29-1 to TRBJ1-3; the D is unclear. The CDR3 covers 13 residues. Germline assignment: CDR1 SQVTM and CDR2 ANQGSEA. The ends were cut back, 6 bases at V and 4 bases at J, with 13 bases in the middle. For the CDR3, the DNA is TGCAGCGTCGAGGACCGGACCGGAAACACCATATATTTT. This gives the protein CSVEDRTGNTIYF.

This clone is a singleton in its sample. The gene calls are TRBV6-6 and TRBJ1-2; D remains ambiguous. With 3 bases removed from V and 8 bases from J, the gap between germline ends came to 10 bases. CDR1 is MNHNY and CDR2 is SVGAGI in the germline V gene (reference sequence). This CDR3 region has 12 residues. Here the CDR3 DNA reads TGTGCCAGCAGTTATATGGGGAGCGGCTACACCTTC. Amino acids: CASSYMGSGYTF.

CDR3 sequence: CASSDDRGRYF. CDR3 bases: TGTGCCAGCAGCGATGACAGGGGCCGGTACTTC. The chain joins TRBV7-9 to TRBJ2-4, with TRBD1 identical over 8 bases. V dropped 5 bases and J dropped 15; count of bases not matched to a gene: 6. The CDR3 sequence is 11 residues long. The germline gives CDR1 SEHNR, CDR2 FQNEAQ (reference sequence).

V usage is TRBV5-6 and J usage is TRBJ2-7; 9 bases line up with TRBD2. The CDR3 contains 16 residues. CDR1 and CDR2 from the germline V gene are SGHDT and YYEEEE. J lost 2 bases, V lost 1 base, and 7 bases had no gene match. CDR3 nucleotide sequence: TGTGCCAGCAGCTTGCCTTTAGCGGGAGCTGCCTACGAGCAGTACTTC. This translates into CASSLPLAGAAYEQYF.

This clone turned up a few times. The CDR3: CSVTSTGNTEAFF. CDR3 nucleotides: TGCAGCGTTACCTCGACAGGGAACACTGAAGCTTTCTTT. This chain joins TRBV29-1 and TRBJ1-1; possible D gene TRBD1, 6 bases. Trimming took off 5 bases at V and 1 base at J, with 11 bases between the two ends. Germline CDR1 is SQVTM and CDR2 is ANQGSEA. There are 13 residues in the CDR3.

The chain uses TRBV27 and TRBJ1-5; TRBD1 matches 8 bases. Germline V gene data show CDR1 as MNHEY and CDR2 as SMNVEV (reference sequence). There are 16 residues in the CDR3. V lost 4 bases to trimming and J lost 4 bases; unmatched junction nucleotides: 9. CDR3 residues: CASSSYQGARNQPQHF. CDR3 DNA: TGTGCCAGCAGTTCCTACCAGGGGGCGAGGAATCAGCCCCAGCATTTT.

The chain uses TRBV28 and TRBJ1-5; D not resolved. Deletions cut 6 bases from V and 3 bases from J, with 15 bases between. In germline, CDR1 is MDHEN, CDR2 SYDVKM. The length of the CDR3 is 15 residues. CDR3 amino acids: CASSPPGSTNQPQHF. The CDR3 DNA follows: TGTGCCAGCAGCCCCCCCGGCAGTACCAATCAGCCCCAGCATTTT.

CDR3 amino acids: CASKGNIPVYQETQYF. CDR3 coding DNA: TGTGCCAGCAAGGGAAATATACCCGTGTACCAAGAGACCCAGTACTTC. The rearrangement joins TRBV11-2 to TRBJ2-5; no reliable D call. Per the germline V gene, CDR1 is SGHAT and CDR2 is FQNNGV. Trimming removed 7 bases from V and 0 bases from J, with 18 bases in between. This CDR3 comprises 16 residues.

This chain connects TRBV7-3 to TRBJ2-1; TRBD2 aligns across 8 bases. Trimming at V came to 5 bases and at J to 3 bases, leaving 9 bases not matched to a gene. Germline CDR1 is SGHTA and CDR2 is FQGTGA. This CDR3 spans 16 amino acids. The CDR3, as DNA: TGTGCCAGCAGCACCAAAGCGGGGGAGGGCTACAATGAGCAGTTCTTC. This gives the protein CASSTKAGEGYNEQFF.